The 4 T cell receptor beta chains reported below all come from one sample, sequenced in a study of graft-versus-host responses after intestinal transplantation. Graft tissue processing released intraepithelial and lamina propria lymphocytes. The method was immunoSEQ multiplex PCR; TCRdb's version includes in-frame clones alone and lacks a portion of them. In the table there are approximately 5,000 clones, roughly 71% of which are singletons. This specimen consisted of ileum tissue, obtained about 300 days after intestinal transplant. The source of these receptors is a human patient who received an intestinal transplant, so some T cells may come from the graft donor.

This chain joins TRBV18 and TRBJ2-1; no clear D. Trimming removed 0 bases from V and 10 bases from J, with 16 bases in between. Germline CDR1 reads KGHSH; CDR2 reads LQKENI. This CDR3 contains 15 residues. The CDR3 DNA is TGTGCCAGCTCACCACCGAATAACCCCCGCTTAGAGCAGTTCTTC. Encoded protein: CASSPPNNPRLEQFF.

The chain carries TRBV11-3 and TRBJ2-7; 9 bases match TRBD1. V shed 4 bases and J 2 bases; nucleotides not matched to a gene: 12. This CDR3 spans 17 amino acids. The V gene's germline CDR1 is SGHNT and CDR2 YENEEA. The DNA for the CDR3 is TGTGCCAGCAGCTCCGACAACAGGGGGCGTCAGACCTACGAGCAGTACTTC. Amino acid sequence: CASSSDNRGRQTYEQYF.

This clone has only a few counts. The CDR3 coding sequence is TGTGCCAGTAGTCACCAGAGACAGGGGGGAAGAACCTACGAGCAGTACTTC. This gives the protein CASSHQRQGGRTYEQYF. The rearrangement joins TRBV19 to TRBJ2-7, with 9 bases aligning to TRBD1. Germline values: CDR1 LNHDA, CDR2 SQIVND (reference sequence). This CDR3 is built from 17 residues. Losses at the gene ends were 5 bases for V and 2 bases for J; bases not matched to a gene: 13. Drawing the rest from reference TRBV19 and TRBJ2-7, the complete variable domain is DGGITQSPKYLFRKEGQNVTLSCEQNLNHDAMYWYRQDPGQGLRLIYYSQIVNDFQKGDIAEGYSVSREKKESFPLTVTSAQKNPTAFYLCASSHQRQGGRTYEQYFGPGTRLTVT.

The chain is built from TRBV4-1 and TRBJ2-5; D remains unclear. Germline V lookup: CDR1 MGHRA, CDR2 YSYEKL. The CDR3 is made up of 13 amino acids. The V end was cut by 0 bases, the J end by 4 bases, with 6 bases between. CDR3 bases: TGCGCCAGCAGCCAAGATTGGAGAGAGACCCAGTACTTC. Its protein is CASSQDWRETQYF.